This T cell receptor (beta chain) was found in a study of blood T cell repertoires in COVID-19. Study background: PBMCs, B-cell-depleted T cells, or T cells provided the cDNA or gDNA that made up the material.

Methods used by the authors: Reference gene primers were amplified, and this amplification served to estimate nucleated cell counts. Sequencing was performed with immunoSEQ multiplex PCR; in TCRdb, only in-frame clones are kept and a portion is missing. Clone size and the V and J calls come from that table; the DNA yielded D and trimming. The repertoire includes around 60,000 clones, about 88% of them detected once, and approximately 3.6% sits in the top ten. V lost 3 bases and J lost 0, with 24 bases in between. Germline V gene data show CDR1 as KGHDR and CDR2 as SFDVKD. This CDR3 has 20 residues. The chain joins TRBV24-1 to TRBJ2-3; D possibly corresponds to TRBD1 (6 bases). The source of this sequence is a man in his 70s with acute or convalescent COVID-19. Sequencing was carried out using peripheral blood. CDR3 sequence (DNA): TGTGCCACCAGTGATGCCTTCAGGACAGACATAACCACTAGCACAGATACGCAGTATTTT. It specifies CATSDAFRTDITTSTDTQYF.